The entry below describes one T cell receptor (beta chain). Only a few counts were recorded for this clone. Its cognate antigen has yet to be identified. Base quality data are lacking; no much larger clone is found one base away. These data belong to a study of blood T cell repertoires in COVID-19 (dated by TCRdb to 2018 to 2020). In the study overall: Samples covering the acute and convalescent phases of COVID-19 were provided by collaborators in the United States, Italy and Spain. The material from the prospective study consisted of cDNA or gDNA derived from T cells, B-cell-depleted T cells, or PBMCs. The dataset comprised deeply sampled blood TCRbeta repertoires from subjects exposed to, actively infected with, or recovered from COVID-19. The repertoires were released in a freely available public database intended as a resource for research on the immune response to SARS-CoV-2. Samples were obtained from the ongoing ImmuneRACE study (first 160 participants) and from over a thousand subjects provided by 6 global collaborators. The sample metadata nearly always contained a de-identified subject ID, COVID-19 status, age in years and sex. Where available, HLA class I and class II types were taken from metadata supplied by the sample provider and were not determined by assay-based typing.

The immunoSEQ Assay, a bias-controlled multiplex PCR, was used to amplify TCRbeta CDR3 regions from genomic DNA. The original methods were these. The number of nucleated cells in each sample was estimated by amplification of reference gene primers within the assay. Sequence reads were collapsed and filtered to measure the absolute abundance of every unique TCRbeta CDR3 rearrangement. For each sample, productive Simpson clonality was calculated as the square root of Simpson's diversity index over productive rearrangements. Here the immuneACCESS table is served through TCRdb, limited to in-frame sequences with V and J called. Missing clones are a known gap in these copies; in checked studies unresolved V genes cover under half, and the rest lacks a known reason. V and J calls and clone size are copied from that table; D and trimming were computed from the DNA. This sample lists around 300,000 clones; 83% were detected once. The ten largest account for roughly 9.4% of the sample.

A second Seattle source provided samples from volunteer blood donors who had recovered from COVID-19. Each collaborating institution followed its own protocols to collect whole blood in K2EDTA tubes. Collaborator samples were shipped for TCRbeta analysis as frozen whole blood, isolated PBMCs, or DNA extracted from either sample type. From the germline V gene, CDR1 is MNHEY and CDR2 is SVGEGT. V is clipped by 5 bases and J by 2 bases, and the sequence between their germline boundaries is 13 bases long. The CDR3 runs 14 amino acids, cysteine and phenylalanine included. The retained sequence is limited to the CDR3, 42 bases, with the frame set at the first base. Results the study describes overall, beyond this receptor: The quantity of clinical and demographic metadata differed by source and by participant and was supplied without curation.

Specimen: peripheral blood. In this chain, TRBV6-2 or TRBV6-3 is recombined with TRBJ2-7; 6 matching bases give a weak D call of TRBD2. The sequence came from a woman aged 45-65 years who had recovered from COVID-19. CDR3 sequence: CASSLRRGTYEQYF. The DNA sequence is given as TGTGCCAGCAGTCTTCGCCGGGGGACCTACGAGCAGTACTTC.